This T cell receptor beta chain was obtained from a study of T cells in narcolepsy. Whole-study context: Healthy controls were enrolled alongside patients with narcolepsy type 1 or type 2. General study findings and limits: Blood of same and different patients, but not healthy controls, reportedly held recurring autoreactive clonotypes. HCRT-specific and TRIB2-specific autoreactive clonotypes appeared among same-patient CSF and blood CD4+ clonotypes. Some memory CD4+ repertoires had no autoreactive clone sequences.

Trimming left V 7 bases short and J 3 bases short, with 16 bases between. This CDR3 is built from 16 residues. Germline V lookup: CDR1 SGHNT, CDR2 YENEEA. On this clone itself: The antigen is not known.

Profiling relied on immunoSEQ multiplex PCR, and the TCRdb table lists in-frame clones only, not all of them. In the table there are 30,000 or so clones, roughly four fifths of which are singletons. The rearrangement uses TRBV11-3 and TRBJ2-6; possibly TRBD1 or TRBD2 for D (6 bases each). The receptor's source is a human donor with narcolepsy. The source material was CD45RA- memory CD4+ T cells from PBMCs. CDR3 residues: CASTPPGGGGANVLTF. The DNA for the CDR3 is TGTGCCAGCACCCCCCCCGGGGGCGGTGGGGCCAACGTCCTGACTTTC.